One and the same sample provided the 21 T cell receptor beta chains below, sequenced in a study of blood T cell repertoires in COVID-19. The data were produced by immunoSEQ multiplex PCR, yet TCRdb's version contains in-frame clones alone and is incomplete. The data contain tens of thousands of clones, about nine tenths of them singletons. The sequencing input was peripheral blood. The receptors originated from a man in his fifties or sixties with COVID-19, enrolled during active disease.

The chain recombines TRBV19 with TRBJ2-2; TRBD1 might be the D (6 bases). V shed 2 bases and J shed 5 bases, with 18 bases lying between them. The CDR3 totals 17 residues. CDR1 is LNHDA, CDR2 SQIVND, per germline (reference sequence). In DNA form, the CDR3 reads TGTGCCAGTAGTATATCAAAGGGGGTGATCGGTACCGGGGAGCTGTTTTTT. Protein sequence: CASSISKGVIGTGELFF.

V usage is TRBV6-5 and J usage is TRBJ1-2, with no clear D. CDR3 length equals 15 residues. Trimming pared 6 bases from V and 0 bases from J, leaving 14 bases between. CDR1 is MNHEY, CDR2 SVGAGI, per germline. CDR3 bases: TGTGCCAGCAGGCCACAGTTAAAAGCTAACTATGGCTACACCTTC. As protein: CASRPQLKANYGYTF.

This clone was picked up a small number of times. This chain uses TRBV7-9 with TRBJ2-2; D is uncertain. Trimming took off 0 bases at V and 0 bases at J, with 8 bases between the two ends. The CDR3 is 16 residues long. Germline CDR1 SEHNR, CDR2 FQNEAQ (reference sequence). CDR3 region: CASSLAARTNTGELFF. CDR3 DNA: TGTGCCAGCAGCTTAGCGGCTCGTACGAACACCGGGGAGCTGTTTTTT.

The chain recombines TRBV3-1 (or the pseudogene TRBV3-2) with TRBJ1-1; D is ambiguous. In germline, CDR1 is LGHDT, CDR2 YNNKEL (reference sequence). V lost 1 base to trimming and J lost 0 bases, with 6 bases between them. The CDR3 is 14 residues long. The chain's CDR3 is CASSQGGVNTEAFF. CDR3 DNA: TGTGCCAGCAGCCAAGGCGGGGTGAACACTGAAGCTTTCTTT.

The chain uses TRBV5-1 and TRBJ1-2; 10 bases align to TRBD1. Per the germline V gene, CDR1 is SGHRS and CDR2 is YFSETQ. Unmatched junction bases numbered 13, after V lost 4 bases and J lost 7 bases. The CDR3 runs 16 residues. CDR3 residues: CASSVSPGQGSVGYTF. The CDR3 DNA sequence: TGCGCCAGCAGCGTATCCCCGGGACAGGGGTCCGTTGGCTACACCTTC. Variable domain in full (rest from reference TRBV5-1 and TRBJ1-2): KAGVTQTPRYLIKTRGQQVTLSCSPISGHRSVSWYQQTPGQGLQFLFEYFSETQRNKGNFPGRFSGRQFSNSRSEMNVSTLELGDSALYLCASSVSPGQGSVGYTFGSGTRLTVV.

The rearrangement joins TRBV28 to TRBJ1-1, with D perhaps matching TRBD1 (6 bases). This CDR3 is 13 amino acids long. Germline CDR1 is MDHEN and CDR2 is SYDVKM. Trimming left V 2 bases short and J 5 bases short, with 9 bases between. The CDR3 region has the DNA TGTGCCAGCAGTTTAATCAGGGGTACTGAAGCTTTCTTT. It specifies CASSLIRGTEAFF.

This sequence joins TRBV10-1 and TRBJ1-3; D might be TRBD1 (5 bases). V was pared by 0 bases and J by 7 bases, with 10 bases between. The CDR3 is made up of 14 amino acids. Germline assignment: CDR1 WNHNN and CDR2 SYGVQD (reference sequence). The CDR3 DNA is TGCGCCAGCAGTGAGTCGCCAGGGAGGAACACCATATATTTT. This sequence encodes CASSESPGRNTIYF.

This chain uses TRBV10-3 with TRBJ2-6, with 14 bases that match TRBD2. This CDR3 contains 21 residues. Trimming at V came to 4 bases and at J to 0 bases, leaving 11 bases not matched to a gene. Per germline, CDR1 ENHRY and CDR2 SYGVKD. The CDR3 loop reads CAISGTGPTSGRASGANVLTF. CDR3 sequence (DNA): TGTGCCATCAGTGGGACAGGCCCGACTAGCGGGAGGGCCTCTGGGGCCAACGTCCTGACTTTC.

This clone has just a few counts. The chain recombines TRBV5-5 with TRBJ2-3; 9 bases match TRBD1. Per germline, CDR1 SGHKS and CDR2 YYEKEE (reference sequence). V dropped 4 bases and J dropped 7; count of bases not matched to a gene: 4. The CDR3 runs 13 residues. DNA for the CDR3: TGTGCCAGCAGCAGGACAGGGGAGAATACGCAGTATTTT. Translation gives CASSRTGENTQYF. Full variable domain (remainder filled in from reference TRBV5-5 and TRBJ2-3): DAGVTQSPTHLIKTRGQQVTLRCSPISGHKSVSWYQQVLGQGPQFIFQYYEKEERGRGNFPDRFSARQFPNYSSELNVNALLLGDSALYLCASSRTGENTQYFGPGTRLTVL.

This chain connects TRBV5-1 to TRBJ1-1; the D gene is possibly TRBD1 (6 bases). This CDR3 comprises 14 residues. V lost 3 bases and J 3 bases, leaving 12 bases between the germline ends. Germline V gene data show CDR1 as SGHRS and CDR2 as YFSETQ. In DNA form, the CDR3 reads TGCGCCAGCAGCTCCGGACAGTTCGACACTGAAGCTTTCTTT. Translating it yields CASSSGQFDTEAFF.

The CDR3, as DNA: TGTGCCAGTAGTGCCCGACTAGCGGAGGCCCACGAGCAGTACTTC. Translating gives CASSARLAEAHEQYF. This rearrangement joins TRBV19 to TRBJ2-7; 9 bases align to TRBD2. CDR1 LNHDA and CDR2 SQIVND come from the germline V gene (reference sequence). J was trimmed by 5 bases and V by 5 bases; bases with no gene match: 10. CDR3 length: 15 amino acids.

The chain combines TRBV21-1 with TRBJ2-5; TRBD2 reflects the table's D call only, with no check against the DNA. TRBV21-1 is designated a pseudogene. The length of the CDR3 is 24 residues. CDR3: CASSKVLGITQGLQAGFRRETQYF. In DNA form, the CDR3 reads TGTGCCAGCAGCAAAGTTCTGGGAATCACTCAGGGGCTTCAAGCGGGATTCAGACGAGAGACCCAGTACTTC.

The gene calls are TRBV7-3 and TRBJ2-1; D is unclear. V was cut by 5 bases and J by 0 bases, with 11 bases left in between. From germline, CDR1 is SGHTA and CDR2 FQGTGA. CDR3 length: 15 amino acids. The CDR3 sequence is CASSLVVSSYNEQFF. As DNA, the CDR3 is TGTGCCAGCAGCCTAGTAGTATCCTCCTACAATGAGCAGTTCTTC.

The chain joins TRBV5-4 to TRBJ2-3; TRBD2 is a possible D gene (6 bases). CDR3 length: 15 residues. V lost 1 base, J lost 5 bases, and 14 bases lay in between. Germline CDR1 and CDR2: SGHNT and YYREEE (reference sequence). CDR3 DNA: TGTGCCAGCAGCTTGAATCGGGGGAGCGTAGATACGCAGTATTTT. It yields the protein CASSLNRGSVDTQYF.

The chain couples TRBV24-1 to TRBJ2-1, with 12 bases lining up with TRBD2. CDR3 length: 16 residues. The V gene's germline CDR1 is KGHDR and CDR2 SFDVKD. J was trimmed by 5 bases and V by 7 bases; bases with no gene match: 8. The CDR3 reads CATRTSGRGDDNEQFF. The CDR3 DNA reads TGTGCCACCAGGACTAGCGGGAGAGGCGACGACAATGAGCAGTTCTTC.

The J gene is TRBJ2-2, the V gene TRBV11-3, with TRBD1 matching over 9 bases. The germline CDR1 and CDR2 sequences are SGHNT and YENEEA. This CDR3 comprises 15 residues. J was trimmed by 5 bases and V by 5 bases; bases with no gene match: 6. CDR3 in amino acids: CASSGGDRATGELFF. The CDR3 bases are TGTGCCAGCAGCGGAGGGGACAGGGCGACCGGGGAGCTGTTTTTT. Full variable domain (missing parts from reference TRBV11-3 and TRBJ2-2): EAGVVQSPRYKIIEKKQPVAFWCNPISGHNTLYWYLQNLGQGPELLIRYENEEAVDDSQLPKDRFSAERLKGVDSTLKIQPAELGDSAVYLCASSGGDRATGELFFGEGSRLTVL.

The rearrangement uses TRBV30 and TRBJ1-6; D uncertain. The CDR3 loop spans 13 amino acids. The germline CDR1 and CDR2 sequences are GTSNPN and SVGIG (reference sequence). V was shortened by 5 bases and J by 6 bases, with 11 bases between the two germline ends. The CDR3 sequence is CAWAGESNSPLHF. DNA for the CDR3: TGTGCCTGGGCCGGGGAGAGTAATTCACCCCTCCACTTT.

The chain uses TRBV28 and TRBJ2-6, with 11 nucleotides matching TRBD2. The V gene end was trimmed by 5 bases and the J gene end by 0 bases; junction bases not matched to a gene: 9. Germline V gene data show CDR1 as MDHEN and CDR2 as SYDVKM. The CDR3 contains 19 residues. The CDR3 coding sequence is TGTGCCAGCAGTCCCCCGGGACTAGCGGCGCTCTCTGGGGCCAACGTCCTGACTTTC. Translated, it gives CASSPPGLAALSGANVLTF.

The CDR3 protein is CASSLASTTDTQYF. CDR3 in DNA: TGTGCCAGCAGCTTGGCCAGTACCACAGATACGCAGTATTTT. The chain uses TRBV11-3 and TRBJ2-3; no clear D gene. The CDR3 length is 14 residues. CDR1 is SGHNT, CDR2 YENEEA, per germline. V was shortened by 3 bases and J by 2 bases, with 9 bases between the two germline ends.

V is TRBV11-3 and J is TRBJ2-7; D perhaps matches TRBD2 (6 bases). The CDR3 consists of 13 residues. Per the germline V gene, CDR1 is SGHNT and CDR2 is YENEEA. Trimming shortened V by 11 bases and J by 4 bases, and 18 bases separated the two germline ends. This chain's CDR3 is CASGLRQFYEQYF. For the CDR3, the DNA is TGTGCCTCGGGACTCCGCCAATTTTACGAGCAGTACTTC.

The chain links TRBV7-8 to TRBJ2-7; D is perhaps TRBD2 (6 bases). V gave up 7 bases and J gave up 0 bases, with 19 bases separating them. Germline V CDR1 and CDR2: SGHVS, FQNEAQ. There are 16 residues in the CDR3. As DNA, the CDR3 is TGTGCCAGCACCGTTCTAGACCGGGACTCCTCCTACGAGCAGTACTTC. Protein sequence: CASTVLDRDSSYEQYF.